One sample yielded the 18 T cell receptor beta chains listed below, sequenced in a study of blood T cell repertoires in COVID-19. TCRdb's copy holds only in-frame clones and misses some; the assay was immunoSEQ multiplex PCR. The sample consists of about 200,000 clones, roughly 88% of them appearing once. The sequenced sample was peripheral blood. Receptor source: a man over 45 with active or convalescent COVID-19.

The chain joins TRBV11-2 to TRBJ2-7; TRBD2 is a possible D gene (6 bases). Germline CDR1 reads SGHAT; CDR2 reads FQNNGV. This CDR3 is 15 amino acids long. V was shortened by 3 bases and J by 3 bases, with 15 bases between the two germline ends. CDR3 bases: TGTGCCAGCAGCTTGTTTACTAGCCCCGGCTACGAGCAGTACTTC. Amino acid sequence: CASSLFTSPGYEQYF. Combining the CDR3 with reference TRBV11-2 and TRBJ2-7 gives the whole variable domain EAGVAQSPRYKIIEKRQSVAFWCNPISGHATLYWYQQILGQGPKLLIQFQNNGVVDDSQLPKDRFSAERLKGVDSTLKIQPAKLEDSAVYLCASSLFTSPGYEQYFGPGTRLTVT.

The V and J genes are TRBV28 and TRBJ1-5; D might be TRBD1 (5 bases). The length of the CDR3 is 15 residues. The V and J ends lost 5 bases and 11 bases respectively, with 22 bases between them. Germline V gene lookup returns CDR1 MDHEN and CDR2 SYDVKM. The CDR3 here is CASSAPWGEARAQHF. As DNA, the CDR3 is TGTGCCAGCAGTGCCCCTTGGGGGGAGGCTCGGGCCCAGCATTTT.

The V gene is TRBV27, the J gene TRBJ1-1; D unresolved. Germline-derived CDR1 and CDR2 are MNHEY and SMNVEV (reference sequence). The CDR3 consists of 14 residues. With 2 bases removed from V and 2 bases from J, the gap between germline ends came to 9 bases. This chain's CDR3 is CASSLTHYNTEAFF. CDR3 nucleotide sequence: TGTGCCAGCAGTTTAACCCACTATAACACTGAAGCTTTCTTT.

For this clone: The sample contains more than one DNA sequence encoding this CDR3. The chain employs TRBV20-1 and TRBJ2-1; D gene ambiguous. Per germline, CDR1 DFQATT and CDR2 SNEGSKA (reference sequence). The CDR3 is 12 residues long. V gave up 3 bases and J gave up 8 bases, with 11 bases separating them. In DNA form, the CDR3 reads TGCAGTGCTAGTACGCTAGGAGATGAGCAGTTCTTC. Translation: CSASTLGDEQFF.

This chain joins TRBV2 and TRBJ1-1; D may be TRBD1 (6 bases). Germline V gene data show CDR1 as SNHLY and CDR2 as FYNNEI. The CDR3 runs 13 residues. Trimming left V 5 bases short and J 4 bases short, with 11 bases between. The CDR3 nucleotides read TGTGCCAGCAGTTGGACAGTTGCCACTGAAGCTTTCTTT. It yields the protein CASSWTVATEAFF.

This chain joins TRBV20-1 and TRBJ1-5; D remains unclear. Between the trimmed V and J ends, which lost 3 bases and 5 bases, there was a span of 11 bases. Germline V gene data show CDR1 as DFQATT and CDR2 as SNEGSKA (reference sequence). CDR3 length equals 13 residues. The CDR3 sequence: CSASPETYQPQHF. CDR3 coding DNA: TGCAGTGCTAGTCCGGAGACCTATCAGCCCCAGCATTTT.

The V call is TRBV9, the J call TRBJ1-6, with TRBD1 identical over 8 bases. Losses at the gene ends were 2 bases for V and 9 bases for J; bases not matched to a gene: 4. The CDR3 extends over 14 amino acids. CDR1 and CDR2 from the germline V gene are SGDLS and YYNGEE. CDR3 sequence reads: CASSVGQASSPLHF. CDR3 bases: TGTGCCAGCAGCGTGGGACAGGCAAGTTCACCCCTCCACTTT.

In its sample, this clone was seen many times. The V and J genes are TRBV6-5 and TRBJ1-2, with 7 positions matching TRBD1. With 2 bases clipped from V and 6 bases from J, the junction kept 6 bases outside the gene matches. The CDR3 covers 14 residues. Germline loops: CDR1 MNHEY, CDR2 SVGAGI. The CDR3 region has the DNA TGTGCCAGCAGTTACGGGGGGACAGTGGATGGCTACACCTTC. It yields the protein CASSYGGTVDGYTF.

V gene TRBV6-5 combines with J gene TRBJ1-6, with no clear D. Trimming left V 1 base short and J 0 bases short, with 7 bases between. Germline CDR1 reads MNHEY; CDR2 reads SVGAGI. CDR3 length: 16 amino acids. The CDR3 DNA is TGTGCCAGCAGTTACTTATCCGGCTCCTATAATTCACCCCTCCACTTT. It codes for CASSYLSGSYNSPLHF.

This clone came up once. This sequence joins TRBV28 and TRBJ1-2; 7 bases are a match to TRBD1. Germline V gene data show CDR1 as MDHEN and CDR2 as SYDVKM. CDR3 length equals 16 residues. Trimming removed 4 bases from V and 4 bases from J; junction bases left unmatched: 12. The CDR3 protein is CASSSTGEKTGYGYTF. CDR3 DNA: TGTGCCAGCAGTTCAACAGGGGAGAAGACGGGCTATGGCTACACCTTC.

The rearrangement uses TRBV5-6 and TRBJ2-3, with TRBD1 identical over 7 bases. J lost 4 bases, V lost 4 bases, and 6 bases had no gene match. The CDR3 runs to 14 residues. Per germline, CDR1 SGHDT and CDR2 YYEEEE. For the CDR3, the DNA is TGTGCCAGCAGCCAGGCGACAGGGTCAGATACGCAGTATTTT. Translated: CASSQATGSDTQYF.

A word on this clone: Other DNA sequences in this sample translate to the same CDR3. The rearrangement joins TRBV11-2 to TRBJ2-1; tentative D call: TRBD2 (6 bases). The CDR3 has 14 residues. Looked up from germline, CDR1 is SGHAT and CDR2 is FQNNGV. V was pared by 5 bases and J by 1 base, with 9 bases between. CDR3 in amino acids: CASSLASSYNEQFF. In DNA form, the CDR3 reads TGTGCCAGCAGCCTAGCGAGTTCCTACAATGAGCAGTTCTTC.

The chain couples TRBV6-5 to TRBJ2-5; 8 bases agree with TRBD2. Germline CDR1 and CDR2: MNHEY and SVGAGI. CDR3 length: 15 residues. V lost 6 bases to trimming and J lost 5 bases; unmatched junction nucleotides: 11. CDR3 bases: TGTGCCAGCAGCTTACCGATAGCGGGGCGGGAGACCCAGTACTTC. It is translated as CASSLPIAGRETQYF.

The rearrangement uses TRBV2 and TRBJ1-1; D is uncertain. The ends were cut back, 4 bases at V and 1 base at J, with 10 bases in the middle. The germline V gene encodes CDR1 SNHLY and CDR2 FYNNEI. CDR3 length: 14 amino acids. The CDR3 region is CASSARPSNTEAFF. The CDR3 bases are TGTGCCAGCAGTGCCAGGCCTTCGAACACTGAAGCTTTCTTT. The whole variable domain, filled in from reference TRBV2 and TRBJ1-1, reads EPEVTQTPSHQVTQMGQEVILRCVPISNHLYFYWYRQILGQKVEFLVSFYNNEISEKSEIFDDQFSVERPDGSNFTLKIRSTKLEDSAMYFCASSARPSNTEAFFGQGTRLTVV.

The chain employs TRBV2 and TRBJ2-2; the match to TRBD2 covers 10 bases. The V segment lost 3 bases and the J segment 4 bases; nucleotides outside the gene matches: 2. In germline, CDR1 is SNHLY, CDR2 FYNNEI. CDR3 length: 15 amino acids. Here the CDR3 DNA reads TGTGCCAGCAGTGACCGACTAGCGGGCACCGGGGAGCTGTTTTTT. It encodes CASSDRLAGTGELFF.

The J gene is TRBJ2-3, the V gene TRBV3-1 (or the pseudogene TRBV3-2), with D hard to call. V was pared by 2 bases and J by 6 bases, with 15 bases between. Per the germline V gene, CDR1 is LGHDT and CDR2 is YNNKEL (reference sequence). This CDR3 is built from 15 residues. The CDR3, as DNA: TGTGCCAGCAGCCAAAGTTCAGGAAGTAGGGATACGCAGTATTTT. Residues: CASSQSSGSRDTQYF.

V usage is TRBV7-8 and J usage is TRBJ1-2, with a possible D match to TRBD1 (5 bases). Trimming took 1 base from V and 2 from J, leaving 14 bases between them. The CDR3 is 16 residues long. Germline V lookup: CDR1 SGHVS, CDR2 FQNEAQ. This CDR3 is CASSLGEGSRNYGYTF. DNA for the CDR3: TGTGCCAGCAGCTTAGGGGAGGGGAGTAGAAACTATGGCTACACCTTC. Drawing the rest from reference TRBV7-8 and TRBJ1-2, the complete variable domain is GAGVSQSPRYKVAKRGQDVALRCDPISGHVSLFWYQQALGQGPEFLTYFQNEAQLDKSGLPSDRFFAERPEGSVSTLKIQRTQQEDSAVYLCASSLGEGSRNYGYTFGSGTRLTVV.

The rearrangement links TRBV4-1 to TRBJ1-2, with 8 positions matching TRBD1. V shed 0 bases and J 8 bases; nucleotides not matched to a gene: 14. This CDR3 spans 17 amino acids. CDR1 and CDR2 from the germline V gene are MGHRA and YSYEKL. The CDR3 here is CASSQDLVQGGRKGYTF. The CDR3 region has the DNA TGCGCCAGCAGCCAAGATTTAGTACAGGGGGGCAGGAAGGGCTACACCTTC.